The 14 T cell receptor beta chains listed next were all sequenced from one sample in a study of OX40 agonist ivuxolimab in advanced cancers. TCRdb's table, derived via immunoSEQ multiplex PCR, lists solely in-frame clones and lacks some. The sample lists tens of thousands of clones, over 65% occurring once. The source material was CD4+ or CD8+ T cells sorted from blood, sampled in a trial of the OX40 agonist ivuxolimab. The receptors come from an adult with an advanced solid tumor such as melanoma, head and neck, liver or kidney cancer.

The chain employs TRBV28 and TRBJ2-2; 10 bases are a match to TRBD2. This CDR3 contains 15 residues. The germline V gene encodes CDR1 MDHEN and CDR2 SYDVKM. V gave up 5 bases and J gave up 4 bases; unmatched junction bases: 4. This chain's CDR3 is CASSRLAGVTGELFF. The CDR3 DNA is TGTGCCAGCAGTAGGCTAGCGGGAGTCACCGGGGAGCTGTTTTTT.

J is TRBJ1-2 and V is TRBV27; D is perhaps TRBD1 (5 bases). This CDR3 has 14 residues. Trimming pared 3 bases from V and 8 bases from J, leaving 16 bases between. Germline CDR1 and CDR2: MNHEY and SMNVEV (reference sequence). In DNA, the CDR3 is TGTGCCAGCAGTTTTCGGGGGGGAGTAGTCGGCTACACCTTC. Protein sequence: CASSFRGGVVGYTF.

This clone was detected once. This chain connects TRBV5-1 to TRBJ2-1; 10 bases map to TRBD2. This CDR3 comprises 17 residues. Looked up from germline, CDR1 is SGHRS and CDR2 is YFSETQ. V was pared by 0 bases and J by 3 bases, with 6 bases of the junction left unmatched. The CDR3 is CASSLGGSGRFYNEQFF. Here the CDR3 DNA reads TGCGCCAGCAGCTTGGGAGGTAGCGGGAGGTTCTACAATGAGCAGTTCTTC. The full variable domain, with the rest looked up from reference TRBV5-1 and TRBJ2-1, is KAGVTQTPRYLIKTRGQQVTLSCSPISGHRSVSWYQQTPGQGLQFLFEYFSETQRNKGNFPGRFSGRQFSNSRSEMNVSTLELGDSALYLCASSLGGSGRFYNEQFFGPGTRLTVL.

This chain joins TRBV27 and TRBJ2-2; TRBD1 might be the D (6 bases). V lost 2 bases to trimming and J lost 0 bases, with 7 bases between them. The CDR3 length is 15 residues. The V gene's germline CDR1 is MNHEY and CDR2 SMNVEV (reference sequence). The CDR3 region has the DNA TGTGCCAGCAGTTTAAAGGGGGCGAACACCGGGGAGCTGTTTTTT. It codes for CASSLKGANTGELFF.

The V and J genes are TRBV2 and TRBJ1-1; 7 bases are a match to TRBD1. The V and J ends lost 7 bases and 4 bases, in that order; junction bases with no gene match: 9. CDR1 and CDR2 (germline): SNHLY, FYNNEI. This CDR3 has 14 amino acids. CDR3 amino acids: CASNPQGISTEAFF. The DNA of the CDR3 is TGTGCCAGCAACCCACAGGGGATATCCACTGAAGCTTTCTTT.

The V gene is TRBV6-1, the J gene TRBJ1-5, with unresolved D. From germline, CDR1 is MNHNS and CDR2 SASEGT. V lost 2 bases, J lost 4 bases, and 6 bases lay in between. The CDR3 has 13 residues. The CDR3 bases are TGTGCCAGCAGTGAACAGATGAATCAGCCCCAGCATTTT. This gives the protein CASSEQMNQPQHF.

In its sample, this clone was seen once. The rearrangement joins TRBV12-5 to TRBJ2-3; perhaps D is TRBD1 or TRBD2 (5 bases each). Trimming took off 1 base at V and 0 bases at J, with 11 bases between the two ends. This CDR3 comprises 16 residues. CDR1 and CDR2 (germline): LGHNT, FRNRAP. The CDR3 sequence: CASGLGTGASTDTQYF. The DNA for the CDR3 is TGTGCTAGTGGTTTGGGGACCGGGGCTAGCACAGATACGCAGTATTTT.

This clone has more than one count but fewer than ten. This rearrangement joins TRBV6-5 to TRBJ1-5; D is perhaps TRBD1 (6 bases). Trimming left V 5 bases short and J 5 bases short, with 13 bases between. Germline lookup yields CDR1 MNHEY and CDR2 SVGAGI. This CDR3 comprises 14 residues. The CDR3 protein is CASSEGGRDQPQHF. The CDR3 DNA reads as TGTGCCAGCAGTGAGGGGGGGAGAGATCAGCCCCAGCATTTT.

The gene calls are TRBV6-1 and TRBJ2-3; D not resolved. CDR3 length: 13 amino acids. The germline V gene has CDR1 MNHNS and CDR2 SASEGT. The V end was cut by 2 bases, the J end by 5 bases, with 8 bases between. CDR3 coding DNA: TGTGCCAGCAGTGAATCGAGGAGAGATACGCAGTATTTT. Its protein product is CASSESRRDTQYF.

The chain combines TRBV14 with TRBJ1-1, with D possibly TRBD1 on 6 matching bases. From germline, CDR1 is SGHDN and CDR2 FVKESK. The germline V and J ends were trimmed by 5 bases and 1 base, with 8 bases remaining between them. This CDR3 is 13 amino acids long. CDR3 loop: CASSKDRNTEAFF. The CDR3 DNA reads as TGTGCCAGCAGCAAGGACAGGAACACTGAAGCTTTCTTT.

The V call is TRBV4-1, the J call TRBJ2-3; maybe TRBD2 (6 bases). Trimming left V 0 bases short and J 0 bases short, with 16 bases between. The CDR3 has 18 residues. Germline-derived CDR1 and CDR2 are MGHRA and YSYEKL. CDR3 coding DNA: TGCGCCAGCAGCCAAGATCCGCCGGAGGGGTCTAGCACAGATACGCAGTATTTT. Encoded protein: CASSQDPPEGSSTDTQYF.

The CDR3 here is CASSPSWATEAFF. CDR3 sequence (DNA): TGTGCCAGCAGCCCCTCCTGGGCCACTGAAGCTTTCTTT. The chain links TRBV27 to TRBJ1-1, with unresolved D. The V gene's germline CDR1 is MNHEY and CDR2 SMNVEV (reference sequence). The CDR3 has 13 residues. Trimming stripped 6 bases from V and 4 bases from J, with 12 bases between.

A single count supports this clone. This sequence joins TRBV5-4 and TRBJ2-7; D not resolved. The CDR3 has 12 amino acids. Deletions cut 0 bases from V and 2 bases from J, with 3 bases between. Germline values: CDR1 SGHNT, CDR2 YYREEE (reference sequence). CDR3 bases: TGTGCCAGCAGCTTGGCGACCTACGAGCAGTACTTC. Protein sequence: CASSLATYEQYF.

This clone was seen at least ten times. The gene calls are TRBV2 and TRBJ1-1; unclear D gene. V was pared by 5 bases and J by 1 base, with 8 bases between. Germline V gene data show CDR1 as SNHLY and CDR2 as FYNNEI. The CDR3 is 13 residues long. For the CDR3, the DNA is TGTGCCAGCAGTTATACACAGAACACTGAAGCTTTCTTT. Its translation: CASSYTQNTEAFF.